These 2 T cell receptor beta chains share one sample of origin, sequenced in a study of cytomegalovirus exposure and HLA in healthy donors. Primers for the PCR totalled 60 Vbeta and 13 Jbeta. This table comes from immunoSEQ multiplex PCR, and its TCRdb copy is limited to in-frame clones, with some not included. Here the sample spans 100,000 to 150,000 clones, about 80% being singletons. Input material: PBMCs. The receptor source for this set is a man younger than 45 in good health and CMV-seronegative.

The chain is built from TRBV7-2 and TRBJ2-7; TRBD2 agrees at 9 bases. Trimming took 1 base from V and 7 from J; bases not matched to a gene: 11. This CDR3 region has 16 residues. Germline V gives CDR1 SGHTA, CDR2 FQGNSA. This CDR3 is CASSLVLRLAEGEQYF. The CDR3 DNA follows: TGTGCCAGCAGCTTAGTCTTGAGACTAGCGGAAGGGGAGCAGTACTTC.

CDR3 protein: CASSREQGTSADTQYF. The CDR3 coding sequence is TGTGCCAGCTCACGAGAACAGGGGACTAGCGCAGATACGCAGTATTTT. The rearrangement uses TRBV18 and TRBJ2-3; 10 bases are a match to TRBD2. V shed 4 bases, J shed 4 bases, and the junction held 8 bases outside the gene matches. Germline CDR1 reads KGHSH; CDR2 reads LQKENI. There are 16 residues in the CDR3.